This T cell receptor (beta chain) was captured in a study of blood T cells in healthy people across ages (dated by TCRdb to the mid-2010s). The study in broad terms: In model experiments, template switching captured about one uniquely barcoded TCR beta cDNA molecule for every two T cells. The study analyzed two additional independent replicas of 1 million unique cDNA reads from the same blood draw for two donors, one aged 18 to 29 and one aged 80 or older. To avoid experimental bias, donors of different ages were spread randomly across the sequencing lanes. Four age groups were formed from the donors: young (average 16 years), middle-aged (more than 35), aged (roughly 59) and long-lived (around 80). Using deep sequencing normalized with unique cDNA molecular identifiers, the study measured how TCR beta repertoire diversity changes with age. Overall study results and their limits: The percentage of naive T cells measured by flow cytometry correlated strongly with observed TCR beta diversity. Compared with the aged group, more naive CD4+ T cells, fewer expanded clones and increased TCR diversity were shown by the long-lived group, suggesting age selection. Observed TCR beta diversity per million T cells fell roughly linearly with age, and a significant reduction was already apparent by age about 38. Because the CMV infection status of the donors was unknown, age-related changes in expanded clonotypes may potentially have been confounded. Since profiling was done on bulk unsorted PBMCs, naive and antigen-experienced compartments could not be conclusively compared. Estimates of total diversity based on one million sequenced T cells were regarded as lower bounds and as underestimates.

Systemically healthy Caucasian individuals from Russia, approximately 39 in total and aged roughly 6 to 100 years, were included as donors. Each donor gave about 9.8 milliliters of peripheral blood, drawn into EDTA-treated Vacutainer tubes. PBMCs were isolated by Ficoll-Paque density-gradient centrifugation, with at least 6 million obtained per sample. Trizol reagent was used to extract total RNA from PBMCs, with at least 5 micrograms per sample. The percentages of naive CD45RAhigh/CD27high T cells were determined by flow cytometry on a PBMC aliquot from every donor. From the germline V gene, CDR1 is MNHEY and CDR2 is SVGAGI. V gives up 5 bases and J gives up 10 bases, and the segment between their germline ends measures 15 bases. The CDR3 runs 13 amino acids, cysteine and phenylalanine included. Left in the record is the CDR3 DNA by itself, 39 bases read in frame from the first base. Receptors were amplified or captured by 5' RACE. The run used an Illumina HiSeq 2500. The second PCR ran for roughly 7 to 12 cycles and used a J-beta primer mix along with a sample-barcoded 5' primer. A unique molecular identifier was introduced onto each TCR beta cDNA molecule by a template-switch 5' adaptor carrying 12 random nucleotides. Each sample yielded at least 3 million CDR3-containing paired-end reads. The Mint cDNA synthesis kit, primed by a TRBC-specific oligonucleotide, was used to synthesize first-strand cDNA from all RNA. Following uracil-DNA glycosylase treatment, all cDNA underwent a first 18-cycle PCR with the universal primers M1SS and BC2_uni_R. Processing in the source paper ran as follows. Each sample was normalized by randomly selecting 1 million high-quality reads, each carrying a distinct molecular identifier. Instead of being binned into consensus sequences, reads with shared molecular identifiers were discarded. MiTCR, set to a Q25 quality threshold and the strictest error-elimination algorithm, was used for CDR3 identification, clonotype clustering and error correction. A nonparametric unseen species model using Euler transformation provided a lower-bound estimate of total TCR beta diversity. TCRdb trimmed the raw reads at Q25, called clones with MiXCR and kept productive beta chains. Rows are unified per CDR3 protein, each entry keeping the most common DNA and genes. TCRdb's processing, not the study's, gives the V and J calls here. The sample yields 1.5 million to 2 million distinct CDR3 sequences; 49% were counted once. The biggest ten clones account for 2.1% of the sample.

Of note for this clonotype: The specificity of this receptor is unknown. No base qualities exist here, and no much larger clone lies one base off it.

In this chain, TRBV6-5 is recombined with TRBJ2-1; the D gene is perhaps TRBD2, from 6 matching bases. The source of this sequence is a woman between 35 and 50 years old in good health. The sample was blood. The CDR3 sequence is CASSGGWRAEQFF. The bases are TGTGCCAGCAGTGGGGGGTGGCGGGCCGAGCAGTTCTTC.